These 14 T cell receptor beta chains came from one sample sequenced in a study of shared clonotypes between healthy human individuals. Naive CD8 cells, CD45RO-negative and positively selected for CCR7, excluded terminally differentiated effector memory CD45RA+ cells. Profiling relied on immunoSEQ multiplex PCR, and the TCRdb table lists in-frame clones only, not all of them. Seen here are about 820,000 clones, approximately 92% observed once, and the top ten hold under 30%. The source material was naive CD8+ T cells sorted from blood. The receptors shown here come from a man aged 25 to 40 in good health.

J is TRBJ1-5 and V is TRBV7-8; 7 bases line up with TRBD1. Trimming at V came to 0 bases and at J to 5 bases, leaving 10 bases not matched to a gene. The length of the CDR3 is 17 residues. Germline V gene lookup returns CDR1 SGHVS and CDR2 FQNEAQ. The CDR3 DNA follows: TGTGCCAGCAGCTTAGCTTTGTTGGGACAGCCCTATCAGCCCCAGCATTTT. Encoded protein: CASSLALLGQPYQPQHF. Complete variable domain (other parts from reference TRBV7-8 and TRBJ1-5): GAGVSQSPRYKVAKRGQDVALRCDPISGHVSLFWYQQALGQGPEFLTYFQNEAQLDKSGLPSDRFFAERPEGSVSTLKIQRTQQEDSAVYLCASSLALLGQPYQPQHFGDGTRLSIL.

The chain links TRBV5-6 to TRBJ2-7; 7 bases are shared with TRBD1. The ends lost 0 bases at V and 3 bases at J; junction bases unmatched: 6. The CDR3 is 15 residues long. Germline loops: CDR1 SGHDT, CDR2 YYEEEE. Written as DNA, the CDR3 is TGTGCCAGCAGCTTGGGTGGGACAGTACTCTACGAGCAGTACTTC. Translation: CASSLGGTVLYEQYF.

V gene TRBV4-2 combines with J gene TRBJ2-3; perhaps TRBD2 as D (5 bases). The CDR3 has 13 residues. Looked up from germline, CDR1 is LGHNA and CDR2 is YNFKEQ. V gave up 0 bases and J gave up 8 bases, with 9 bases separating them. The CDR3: CASSQEAGGTQYF. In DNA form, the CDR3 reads TGTGCCAGCAGCCAAGAGGCTGGAGGTACGCAGTATTTT.

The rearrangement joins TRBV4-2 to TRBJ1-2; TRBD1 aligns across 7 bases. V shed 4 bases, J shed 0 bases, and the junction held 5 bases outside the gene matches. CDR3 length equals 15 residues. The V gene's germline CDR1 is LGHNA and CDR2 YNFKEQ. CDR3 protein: CASSPDRSSNYGYTF. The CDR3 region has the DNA TGTGCCAGCAGCCCGGACAGGAGCTCTAACTATGGCTACACCTTC.

The CDR3 sequence: CASNTGVNEQFF. CDR3 coding DNA: TGTGCCAGCAATACAGGTGTCAATGAGCAGTTCTTC. The chain uses TRBV5-6 and TRBJ2-1; a weak D match, TRBD1 (5 bases). The V and J ends lost 6 bases and 6 bases respectively, with 10 bases between them. CDR3 size: 12 residues. Per germline, CDR1 SGHDT and CDR2 YYEEEE.

The CDR3 sequence: CASSPLPGPNSYEQYF. CDR3 DNA: TGTGCCAGCAGCCCCCTTCCGGGACCGAACTCCTACGAGCAGTACTTC. The J gene is TRBJ2-7, the V gene TRBV27, with D possibly being TRBD1 or TRBD2 (5 bases each). CDR3 length equals 16 residues. Trimming left V 6 bases short and J 0 bases short, with 18 bases between. Germline V lookup: CDR1 MNHEY, CDR2 SMNVEV (reference sequence).

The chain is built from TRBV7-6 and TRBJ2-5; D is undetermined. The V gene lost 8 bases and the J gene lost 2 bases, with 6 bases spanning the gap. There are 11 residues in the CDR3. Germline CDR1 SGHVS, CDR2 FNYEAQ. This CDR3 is CASRQQETQYF. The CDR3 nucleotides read TGTGCCAGCCGACAACAAGAGACCCAGTACTTC.

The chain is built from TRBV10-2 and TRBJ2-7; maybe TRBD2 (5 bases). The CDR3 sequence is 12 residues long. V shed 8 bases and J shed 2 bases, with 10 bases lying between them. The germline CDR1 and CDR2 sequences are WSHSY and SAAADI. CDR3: CASEAGPYEQYF. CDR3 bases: TGCGCCAGCGAGGCGGGTCCCTACGAGCAGTACTTC.

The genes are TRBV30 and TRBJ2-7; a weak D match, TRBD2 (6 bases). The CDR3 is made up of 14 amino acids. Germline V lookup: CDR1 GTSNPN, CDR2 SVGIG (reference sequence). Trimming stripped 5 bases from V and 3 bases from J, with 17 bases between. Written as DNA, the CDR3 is TGTGCCTGGGAAGGTTCCGGGGGAAGCTACGAGCAGTACTTC. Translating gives CAWEGSGGSYEQYF.

CDR3 sequence reads: CSVETGGWGTDTQYF. CDR3 DNA sequence: TGCAGCGTTGAAACAGGGGGCTGGGGCACAGATACGCAGTATTTT. The chain uses TRBV29-1 and TRBJ2-3; 9 bases align to TRBD1. The V gene's germline CDR1 is SQVTM and CDR2 ANQGSEA. The CDR3 has 15 amino acids. The V segment lost 2 bases and the J segment 1 base; nucleotides outside the gene matches: 4.

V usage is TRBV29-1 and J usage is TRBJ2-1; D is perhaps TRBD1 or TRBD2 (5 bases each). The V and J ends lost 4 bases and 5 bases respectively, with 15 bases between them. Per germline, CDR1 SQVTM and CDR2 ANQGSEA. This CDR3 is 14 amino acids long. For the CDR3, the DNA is TGCAGCGTTGTCTGGGGGAGCCCCGACAATGAGCAGTTCTTC. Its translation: CSVVWGSPDNEQFF.

CDR3 nucleotides: TGTGCCTGGACCCACCGGAACTTCGAGACCCAGTACTTC. It codes for CAWTHRNFETQYF. This chain links TRBV30 with TRBJ2-5, with D uncertain. CDR1 and CDR2 (germline): GTSNPN, SVGIG (reference sequence). The length of the CDR3 is 13 residues. V shed 4 bases and J shed 5 bases, with 14 bases lying between them.

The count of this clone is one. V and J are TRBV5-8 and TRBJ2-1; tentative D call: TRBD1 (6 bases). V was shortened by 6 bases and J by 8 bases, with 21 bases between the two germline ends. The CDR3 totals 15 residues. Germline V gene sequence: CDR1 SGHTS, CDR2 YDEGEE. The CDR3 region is CASTTGTSNLDEQFF. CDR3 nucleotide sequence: TGTGCCAGCACGACCGGGACATCTAATTTGGATGAGCAGTTCTTC. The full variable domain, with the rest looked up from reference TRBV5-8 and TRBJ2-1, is EAGVTQSPTHLIKTRGQQATLRCSPISGHTSVYWYQQALGLGLQFLLWYDEGEERNRGNFPPRFSGRQFPNYSSELNVNALELEDSALYLCASTTGTSNLDEQFFGPGTRLTVL.

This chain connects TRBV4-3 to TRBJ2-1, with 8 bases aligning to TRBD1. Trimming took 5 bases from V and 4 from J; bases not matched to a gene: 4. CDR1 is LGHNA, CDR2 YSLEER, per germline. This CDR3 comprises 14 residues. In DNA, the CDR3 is TGCGCCAGCAGCGGGGACAGGAATTACAATGAGCAGTTCTTC. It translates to CASSGDRNYNEQFF.